One sample yielded the 14 T cell receptor beta chains listed below, sequenced in a study of blood T cells in healthy people across ages. For the second PCR, which ran for about 6 to 12 cycles, a sample-barcoded 5' primer and a J-beta primer mix were used. From the 5' RACE reads, TCRdb called clonotypes with MiXCR, one entry per CDR3 protein. The table records around 1.5 million distinct CDR3 sequences, roughly 45% of them present only once. The sequenced sample consisted of blood. The receptors here all came from a woman in her late teens or twenties in good health.

This clonotype turned up a few times. V and J are TRBV4-1 and TRBJ2-5; 9 nucleotides agree with TRBD2. V dropped 4 bases and J dropped 2; count of bases not matched to a gene: 8. The CDR3 spans 16 residues. From germline, CDR1 is MGHRA and CDR2 YSYEKL. The DNA of the CDR3 is TGCGCCAGCAGCCGCCCTCGGAGCGGGGGGCAAGAGACCCAGTACTTC. This translates into CASSRPRSGGQETQYF.

This chain connects TRBV10-3 to TRBJ2-1; the match to TRBD1 covers 9 bases. CDR1 ENHRY and CDR2 SYGVKD come from the germline V gene. The CDR3 runs to 14 residues. Unmatched junction bases numbered 9, after V lost 10 bases and J lost 5 bases. The CDR3 loop reads CATKDRGVNNEQFF. CDR3 sequence (DNA): TGTGCCACCAAAGACAGGGGGGTAAACAATGAGCAGTTCTTC.

This chain links TRBV2 with TRBJ2-3; 16 positions agree with TRBD2. The CDR3 runs to 16 residues. Trimming at V came to 7 bases and at J to 0 bases, leaving 1 base not matched to a gene. In germline, CDR1 is SNHLY, CDR2 FYNNEI. CDR3 in DNA: TGTGCCAGCACGGGACTAGCGGGAGGGAGCACAGATACGCAGTATTTT. The encoded protein is CASTGLAGGSTDTQYF.

This chain links TRBV12-3 or TRBV12-4 with TRBJ1-4; TRBD1 matches at 10 bases. The CDR3 has 16 residues. Trimming at V came to 5 bases and at J to 6 bases, leaving 9 bases not matched to a gene. CDR3 loop: CASSRGPGTGDEKLFF. CDR3 DNA sequence: TGTGCCAGCAGTCGAGGACCCGGGACAGGGGATGAAAAACTGTTTTTT.

The chain recombines TRBV6-6 with TRBJ1-2, with a possible D match to TRBD1 (5 bases). Germline V gene data show CDR1 as MNHNY and CDR2 as SVGAGI (reference sequence). The CDR3 length is 17 residues. With 0 bases removed from V and 2 bases from J, the gap between germline ends came to 16 bases. The CDR3 reads CASSYSLVGEGNYGYTF. Here the CDR3 DNA reads TGTGCCAGCAGTTACTCTCTCGTGGGGGAGGGGAACTATGGCTACACCTTC.

The chain recombines TRBV6-1 with TRBJ2-5; tentatively, D is TRBD1 or TRBD2 (5 bases each). V lost 2 bases and J lost 11, with 21 bases in between. Germline V gives CDR1 MNHNS, CDR2 SASEGT. The CDR3 loop spans 15 amino acids. CDR3 DNA: TGTGCCAGCAGTGAAATCGGCCACCAGAGGGGTGAGCAGTACTTC. Amino acid sequence: CASSEIGHQRGEQYF.

The chain joins TRBV20-1 to TRBJ2-1, with D possibly TRBD2 on 6 matching bases. CDR3 length: 12 amino acids. Trimming stripped 0 bases from V and 10 bases from J, with 10 bases between. Germline CDR1 DFQATT, CDR2 SNEGSKA (reference sequence). The CDR3 loop reads CSARDFGLEQFF. The CDR3 region has the DNA TGCAGTGCTAGAGATTTTGGACTAGAGCAGTTCTTC.

This clonotype was found a few times. V is TRBV6-4 and J is TRBJ2-5; D is ambiguous. Per the germline V gene, CDR1 is MRHNA and CDR2 is SNTAGT. CDR3 size: 14 residues. V lost 4 bases to trimming and J lost 1 base, with 10 bases between them. CDR3 sequence (DNA): TGTGCCAGCAGTGCACGGATAGGCCAAGAGACCCAGTACTTC. Protein: CASSARIGQETQYF.

This chain joins TRBV30 and TRBJ2-1, with 9 bases lining up with TRBD2. Germline CDR1 reads GTSNPN; CDR2 reads SVGIG (reference sequence). The CDR3 totals 17 residues. Losses at the gene ends were 0 bases for V and 5 bases for J; bases not matched to a gene: 11. CDR3 sequence: CAWSVSWTSEYDNEQFF. CDR3 in DNA: TGTGCCTGGAGTGTAAGTTGGACTAGCGAATACGACAATGAGCAGTTCTTC.

Points on this clonotype: An end of the junction does not agree with germline; a read error may underlie this. The V call is TRBV6-5, the J call TRBJ1-2; D unresolved. This CDR3 has 15 amino acids. CDR1 and CDR2 from the germline V gene are MNHEY and SVGAGI. CDR3 amino acids: CASSLRPRLGYDYTF. Here the CDR3 DNA reads TGTGCCAGCAGTCTCCGACCGCGTCTGGGCTATGACTACACCTTC.

This clonotype was found a few times. The chain employs TRBV6-5 and TRBJ2-3; 8 bases are shared with TRBD2. The CDR3 is 15 amino acids. The germline gives CDR1 MNHEY, CDR2 SVGAGI. Germline trimming cut 6 bases from V and 2 bases from J; bases unmatched to any gene: 7. CDR3 bases: TGTGCCAGCAGCCGCTCTAGCGGGTACACAGATACGCAGTATTTT. Translation: CASSRSSGYTDTQYF.

The CDR3 nucleotides are TGTGCCAGTAGCCCTCTAGCGGGGCCGGGGGAGACCCAGTACTTC. It is translated as CASSPLAGPGETQYF. This chain uses TRBV12-3 or TRBV12-4 with TRBJ2-5, with TRBD2 matching over 9 bases. The CDR3 is 15 amino acids. V gave up 9 bases and J gave up 5 bases; unmatched junction bases: 13.

The rearrangement joins TRBV18 to TRBJ2-2; D is perhaps TRBD1 (6 bases). The V end lost 4 bases, the J end lost 5 bases, and 14 bases lay between the germline ends. The CDR3 is 15 amino acids. Germline V gene lookup returns CDR1 KGHSH and CDR2 LQKENI. Written as DNA, the CDR3 is TGTGCCAGCTCACGCCCGGCAGGGACAACCGGGGAGCTGTTTTTT. This gives the protein CASSRPAGTTGELFF.

The chain has TRBV12-3 or TRBV12-4 and TRBJ2-1; the D gene is possibly TRBD2 (6 bases). This CDR3 comprises 12 residues. The V and J ends lost 7 bases and 12 bases respectively, with 16 bases between them. The CDR3 nucleotides are TGTGCCAGCAACCTTTACCTAGCGTGGCAGTTCTTC. This translates into CASNLYLAWQFF.